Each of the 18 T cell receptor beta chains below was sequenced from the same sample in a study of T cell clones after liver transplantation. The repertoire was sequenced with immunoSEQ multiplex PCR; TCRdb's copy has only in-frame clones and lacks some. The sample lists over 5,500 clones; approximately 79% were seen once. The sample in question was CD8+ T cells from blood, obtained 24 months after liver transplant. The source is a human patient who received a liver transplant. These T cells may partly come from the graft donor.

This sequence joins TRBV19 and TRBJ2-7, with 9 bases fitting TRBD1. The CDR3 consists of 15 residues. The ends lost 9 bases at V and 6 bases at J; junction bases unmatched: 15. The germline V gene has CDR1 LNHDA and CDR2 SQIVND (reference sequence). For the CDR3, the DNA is TGTGCCAGCACTCTTACCGGGACAGGGTTGGGCGAGCAGTACTTC. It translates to CASTLTGTGLGEQYF.

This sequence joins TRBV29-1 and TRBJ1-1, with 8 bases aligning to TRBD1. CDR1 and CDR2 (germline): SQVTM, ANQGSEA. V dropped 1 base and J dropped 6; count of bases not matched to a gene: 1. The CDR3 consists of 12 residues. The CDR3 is CSVEARGPEAFF. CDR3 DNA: TGCAGCGTTGAAGCCAGGGGGCCTGAAGCTTTCTTT.

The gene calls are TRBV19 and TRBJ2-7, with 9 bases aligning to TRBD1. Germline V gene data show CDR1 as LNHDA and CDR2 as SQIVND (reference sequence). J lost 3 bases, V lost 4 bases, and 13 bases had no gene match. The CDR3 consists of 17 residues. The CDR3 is CASSTHLVGQGNYEQYF. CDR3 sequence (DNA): TGTGCCAGTAGTACGCACCTTGTGGGACAGGGTAACTACGAGCAGTACTTC. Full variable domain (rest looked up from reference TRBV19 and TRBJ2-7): DGGITQSPKYLFRKEGQNVTLSCEQNLNHDAMYWYRQDPGQGLRLIYYSQIVNDFQKGDIAEGYSVSREKKESFPLTVTSAQKNPTAFYLCASSTHLVGQGNYEQYFGPGTRLTVT.

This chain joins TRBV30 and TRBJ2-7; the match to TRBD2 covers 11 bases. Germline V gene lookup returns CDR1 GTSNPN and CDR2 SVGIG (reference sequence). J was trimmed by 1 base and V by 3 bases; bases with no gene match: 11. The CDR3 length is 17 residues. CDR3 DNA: TGTGCCTGGAGCGATCCTATACTAGCGGGAGTATCCTACGAGCAGTACTTC. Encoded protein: CAWSDPILAGVSYEQYF.

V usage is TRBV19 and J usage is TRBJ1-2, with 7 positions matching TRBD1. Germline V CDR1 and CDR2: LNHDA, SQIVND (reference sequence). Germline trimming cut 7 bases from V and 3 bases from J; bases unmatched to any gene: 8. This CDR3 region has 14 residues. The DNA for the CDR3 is TGTGCCAGTACAAGACAGGGAGCTTACTATGGCTACACCTTC. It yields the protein CASTRQGAYYGYTF. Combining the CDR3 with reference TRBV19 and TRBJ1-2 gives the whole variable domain DGGITQSPKYLFRKEGQNVTLSCEQNLNHDAMYWYRQDPGQGLRLIYYSQIVNDFQKGDIAEGYSVSREKKESFPLTVTSAQKNPTAFYLCASTRQGAYYGYTFGSGTRLTVV.

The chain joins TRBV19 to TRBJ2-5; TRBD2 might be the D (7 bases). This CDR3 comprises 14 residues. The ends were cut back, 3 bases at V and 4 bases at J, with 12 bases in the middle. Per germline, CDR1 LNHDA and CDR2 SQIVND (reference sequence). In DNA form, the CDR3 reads TGTGCCAGTAGTATTAGGGGGGGCGGAGAGACCCAGTACTTC. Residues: CASSIRGGGETQYF.

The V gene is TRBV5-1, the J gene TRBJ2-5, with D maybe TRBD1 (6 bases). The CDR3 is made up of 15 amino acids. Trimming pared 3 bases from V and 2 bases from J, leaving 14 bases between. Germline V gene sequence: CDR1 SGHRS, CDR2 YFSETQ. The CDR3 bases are TGCGCCAGCAGCTCGGGACACCCGTGGCAAGAGACCCAGTACTTC. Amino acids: CASSSGHPWQETQYF.

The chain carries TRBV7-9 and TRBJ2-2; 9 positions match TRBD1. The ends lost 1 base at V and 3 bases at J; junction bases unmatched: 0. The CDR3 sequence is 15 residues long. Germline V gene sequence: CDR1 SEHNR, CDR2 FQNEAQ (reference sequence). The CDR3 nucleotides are TGTGCCAGCAGCTTAGGACAGGGGGACACCGGGGAGCTGTTTTTT. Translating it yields CASSLGQGDTGELFF.

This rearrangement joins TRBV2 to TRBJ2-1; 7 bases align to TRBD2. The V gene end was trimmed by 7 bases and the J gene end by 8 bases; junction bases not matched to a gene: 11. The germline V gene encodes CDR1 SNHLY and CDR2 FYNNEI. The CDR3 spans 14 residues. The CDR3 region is CASKEGGSGDEQFF. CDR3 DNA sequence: TGTGCCAGCAAGGAGGGAGGGTCTGGGGATGAGCAGTTCTTC. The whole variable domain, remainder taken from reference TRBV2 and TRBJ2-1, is EPEVTQTPSHQVTQMGQEVILRCVPISNHLYFYWYRQILGQKVEFLVSFYNNEISEKSEIFDDQFSVERPDGSNFTLKIRSTKLEDSAMYFCASKEGGSGDEQFFGPGTRLTVL.

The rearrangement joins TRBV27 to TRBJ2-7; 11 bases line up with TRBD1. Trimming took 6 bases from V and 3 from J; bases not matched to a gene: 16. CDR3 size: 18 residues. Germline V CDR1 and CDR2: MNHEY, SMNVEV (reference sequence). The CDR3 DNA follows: TGTGCCAGCAGCCTCACCGGGACAGGGGGTCCGTCTAGCTACGAGCAGTACTTC. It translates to CASSLTGTGGPSSYEQYF.

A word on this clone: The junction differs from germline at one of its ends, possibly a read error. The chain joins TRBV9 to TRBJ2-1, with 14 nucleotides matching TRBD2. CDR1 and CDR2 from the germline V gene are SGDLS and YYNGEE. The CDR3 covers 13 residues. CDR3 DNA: TGTGCCAGCAAGGGACTAGCGGGGGAGCCGTCCCTCTTC. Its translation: CASKGLAGEPSLF.

The CDR3 is CASSSDQGPSYNEQFF. In DNA, the CDR3 is TGCGCCAGCAGCTCCGACCAGGGGCCCTCCTACAATGAGCAGTTCTTC. The chain couples TRBV5-1 to TRBJ2-1, with D tentatively TRBD1 (6 bases). Deletions cut 3 bases from V and 0 bases from J, with 13 bases between. This CDR3 spans 16 amino acids. CDR1 is SGHRS and CDR2 is YFSETQ in the germline V gene.

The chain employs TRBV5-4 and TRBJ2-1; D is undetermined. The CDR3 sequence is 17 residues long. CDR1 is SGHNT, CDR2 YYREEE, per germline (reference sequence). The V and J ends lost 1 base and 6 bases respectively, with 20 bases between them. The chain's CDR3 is CASSLLADLHRGNEQFF. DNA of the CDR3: TGTGCCAGCAGCTTGCTGGCTGACCTACATCGCGGCAATGAGCAGTTCTTC.

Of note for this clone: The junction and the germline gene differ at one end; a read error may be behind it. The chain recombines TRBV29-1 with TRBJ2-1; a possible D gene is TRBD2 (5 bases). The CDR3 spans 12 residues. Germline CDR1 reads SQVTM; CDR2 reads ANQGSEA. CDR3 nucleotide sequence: TGCAGCGTAGAAGCACTAGGCCTCGAGCAGTTCTTC. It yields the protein CSVEALGLEQFF.

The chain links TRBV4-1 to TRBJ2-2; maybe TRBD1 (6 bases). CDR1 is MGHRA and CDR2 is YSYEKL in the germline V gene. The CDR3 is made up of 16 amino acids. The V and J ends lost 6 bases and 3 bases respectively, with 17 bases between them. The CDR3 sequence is CASRPNREIDTGELFF. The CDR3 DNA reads TGCGCCAGCAGACCCAACAGGGAAATCGACACCGGGGAGCTGTTTTTT.

CDR3 in amino acids: CATAGGTGYEQYF. For the CDR3, the DNA is TGTGCCACCGCGGGGGGGACAGGCTACGAGCAGTACTTC. This rearrangement joins TRBV19 to TRBJ2-7, with a tentative D call TRBD2 (9 bases). Germline V gene lookup returns CDR1 LNHDA and CDR2 SQIVND (reference sequence). V lost 10 bases, J lost 3 bases, and 16 bases lay in between. The CDR3 sequence is 13 residues long.

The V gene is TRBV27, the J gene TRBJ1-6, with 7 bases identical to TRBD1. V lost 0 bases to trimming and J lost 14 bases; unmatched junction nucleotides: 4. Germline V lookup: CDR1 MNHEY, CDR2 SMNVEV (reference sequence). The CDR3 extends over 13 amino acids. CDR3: CASSLSKGAALHF. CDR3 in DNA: TGTGCCAGCAGTTTATCGAAGGGGGCAGCCCTCCACTTT.

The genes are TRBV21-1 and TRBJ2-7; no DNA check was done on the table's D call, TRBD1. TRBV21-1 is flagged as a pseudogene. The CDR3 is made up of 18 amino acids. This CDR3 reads CASSKVSRRDKEAYEQYF. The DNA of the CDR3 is TGTGCCAGCAGCAAAGTCTCCCGCCGGGACAAAGAAGCCTACGAGCAGTACTTC.